This T cell receptor beta chain came from a study of spatial heterogeneity in lung cancer. This CDR3 has 15 amino acids. Trimming took 4 bases from V and 0 from J, leaving 10 bases between them. Germline assignment: CDR1 SQVTM and CDR2 ANQGSEA. This clonotype was recorded many times. Time point specified: blood at routine non-recurrence follow-up after resection. Sequencing was performed on whole RNA extracted from tumor and nontumor lung tissue, or from frozen PBMC, and the material was left unsorted. Using its own MiXCR run on the 5' RACE reads, TCRdb lists one record per CDR3 protein. The table shows around 70,000 distinct CDR3 sequences, with 8% to 10% occurring only once.

J is TRBJ2-6 and V is TRBV29-1; either TRBD1 or TRBD2 may supply D (5 bases each). The sample consisted of PBMCs, taken at follow-up. The clonotype comes from a female donor with early-stage non-small cell lung cancer. CDR3 protein: CSVVEGTSGANVLTF. The DNA of the CDR3 is TGCAGCGTTGTGGAAGGGACCTCTGGGGCCAACGTCCTGACTTTC.